The TCR beta chain under discussion was sequenced for a study of cytomegalovirus exposure and HLA in healthy donors. Study-wide results and caveats: Segments of the TCR beta V type were, in most cases, productive about 87% or about 30% of the time in an earlier analysis.

Of note for this clone: Its antigen remains unknown.

The primer mix had 60 Vbeta and 13 Jbeta primers. TCRdb's table, derived via immunoSEQ multiplex PCR, lists solely in-frame clones and lacks some. Among about 180,000 clones listed, around four fifths were seen once. The CDR3 runs 14 residues. With 3 bases clipped from V and 7 bases from J, the junction kept 5 bases outside the gene matches. Per the germline V gene, CDR1 is MNHEY and CDR2 is SMNVEV (reference sequence). The chain recombines TRBV27 with TRBJ1-2; TRBD1 aligns across 10 bases. The TCR sequence derives from a young woman in good health and CMV-seronegative. Specimen: PBMCs. The CDR3, as DNA: TGTGCCAGCAGTTTTCGGACAGGGGGGGGTGGCTACACCTTC. Protein: CASSFRTGGGGYTF.